This TCR beta chain was captured by sequencing in a study of long-term antiretroviral therapy in people with HIV (dated by TCRdb to between 2021 and 2022). For the study in its entirety: The earliest samples were collected approximately a decade before the 2015 WHO recommendation for immediate ART, a period when ART was typically delayed until CD4 counts fell. A retrospective serial study tested whether changes in peripheral blood TRB repertoire composition and diversity were associated with ART initiation and durable HIV suppression. A total of 192 cryopreserved PBMC samples came from 25 to 30 adults with confirmed HIV infection and were collected serially over a mean of roughly six years (range 1-12). Of the approximately 30 participants with HIV, about a dozen were female. No cross-contamination during QIAcube processing was seen in test extractions of a monoclonal T-cell line run alongside 30 or so polyclonal samples. Beyond this particular receptor, the publication reports: Starting ART was linked to a significant rise in TRB diversity, yet even after long-term ART the diversity remained significantly lower than in transplant donor controls. Limited PBMC availability meant only the TCR beta chain was sequenced, without alpha chain pairing. No data were available on ART adherence, viral resistance or therapy changes, limiting inferences about post-ART repertoire changes. The samples span the years 2004 to 2017, and the ART regimens used may be less effective than current regimens. Because cell numbers in pre-ART samples were limited, unsorted PBMC were profiled instead of sorted CD4+ and CD8+ T cells. Compared with controls, HIV repertoires had narrower CDR3 length ranges, and the network structure pointed to an antigen-experienced repertoire that shifted only slightly toward naive after ART. Expanded TRB clones identified before ART initiation dominated the repertoire at all time points, although this dominance fluctuated and declined in many PLHIV after ART.

Participants were included only if at least one PBMC sample before ART initiation and at least two post-ART samples were available. Every participant with HIV received treatment in the United States of America. Before DNA extraction, cryopreserved samples of roughly 1-10 million PBMC were thawed and washed. At the time of the earliest PBMC sample, participants with HIV were aged between roughly 20 and 55 years. PBMC samples were contributed by each participant from 1-4 timepoints before ART initiation and 2-8 timepoints after ART initiation, with a median of 7 samples. For every participant, serial HIV viral load, CD4+ T-cell count, ART history and demographic data were obtained. Using a Qiagen kit on a QIAcube, genomic DNA was extracted from unsorted PBMC, with samples processed in batches of 12. The immunoSEQ hsTCRB v3.0 assay was used at survey level resolution for TRB variable region sequencing. A depth of about 40,000-55,000 T-cell genomes per sample was targeted for TRB sequencing. TRB libraries were pooled and sequenced on an Illumina MiSeq using a v3 150-cycle kit. The source study handled its data this way. Repertoire analysis was run in R within a reproducible Nextflow workflow that covered QC, data transformation and analysis. Custom analyses were implemented in LymphoSeq2, an R package for AIRR-Seq data exploration. A handful of samples that yielded fewer than 5000 total TRB sequences were excluded, so that approximately 200 HIV repertoires were analyzed. Among the 180 or so HIV repertoires that were kept, roughly 59 were collected before ART initiation and more than 120 were collected after ART initiation. Each repertoire was downsampled to 5000 TRB nucleotide sequences, and summary statistics were averaged across 100 downsampling iterations. TRB sequences were retained for analysis only if CDR3 regions of at least seven amino acids were present. Diversity was measured with a Shannon entropy-derived clonality score and the Gini coefficient. In the repertoire networks, any two of the top 5000 CDR3 amino acid sequences were connected whenever the two sequences differed by an edit distance of one. Antigen specificity groups and MHC restriction were predicted for TRB CDR3 amino acid sequences with GLIPH2. To flag known CMV, EBV, HIV or tissue antigen associations, CDR3 amino acid sequences were matched against VDJdb and McPAS-TCR. Pre-ART, post-ART and control groups were compared with Wilcoxon signed-rank tests and Holm-Bonferroni correction. TCRdb re-hosts the immuneACCESS table, in-frame sequences only. Its copies lack some clones; in the studies checked, an unresolved V gene accounts for under half of them, and the cause for the rest is not known. That table gives V, J and clone size, and the DNA gave D and trimming. Recorded for this sample are some 25,000 clones; roughly four fifths of them occurred a single time. The ten largest clones take up 5.6% of the sample.

As for this clone: The specificity of this receptor is unknown. Nothing much larger sits one base from this clone, and base qualities are not available.

V is trimmed back by 5 bases and J by 6 bases, and the junction contains 5 bases that no gene match accounts for. From its cysteine to its phenylalanine, the CDR3 spans 14 amino acids. Just CDR3 DNA is preserved here, 42 bases in frame from base 1. According to the germline V gene, CDR1 reads SQVTM and CDR2 reads ANQGSEA. The sequence joins TRBV29-1 to TRBJ2-3; 13 junctional bases match TRBD2. Here the sequenced sample was unsorted PBMCs, taken 0.7 years before starting antiretroviral therapy. The sequence derives from a man aged 25 to 40 with HIV. The DNA sequence is given as TGCAGCGTTCGGACTAGCGGGGGACTTGATACGCAGTATTTT. It translates as CSVRTSGGLDTQYF.